Below, 30 T cell receptor beta chains from the same sample are listed, as sequenced in a study of T cells after yellow fever vaccination. One entry per CDR3 protein results from TCRdb running MiXCR on the 5' RACE reads. The sample carries 310,000 or so distinct CDR3 sequences, around 3.6% recorded once. The sequences come from PBMCs, collected on the day of the yellow fever booster vaccination. Every receptor here comes from a man younger than 30 who received the YFV17D yellow fever vaccine.

This rearrangement joins TRBV4-2 to TRBJ2-1; the match to TRBD1 covers 8 bases. This CDR3 region has 15 residues. Looked up from germline, CDR1 is LGHNA and CDR2 is YNFKEQ. After removal of 1 base from V and 5 bases from J, the junction contained 4 bases not matched to a gene. The CDR3: CASSQGRGPDNEQFF. DNA for the CDR3: TGTGCCAGCAGCCAAGGCAGGGGGCCAGACAATGAGCAGTTCTTC.

This clonotype was detected ten times or more. V and J are TRBV10-2 and TRBJ2-5, with 9 nucleotides matching TRBD2. V trimming: 8 bases; J trimming: 5 bases; junction bases outside the gene matches: 6. Germline lookup yields CDR1 WSHSY and CDR2 SAAADI. The CDR3 has 13 amino acids. The CDR3: CASGTSLLETQYF. DNA for the CDR3: TGCGCCAGCGGGACTAGCCTCTTGGAGACCCAGTACTTC.

The table lists this clonotype with many counts. The chain employs TRBV5-1 and TRBJ2-1, with 7 bases aligning to TRBD1. The CDR3 has 15 residues. CDR1 and CDR2 (germline): SGHRS, YFSETQ. V lost 0 bases to trimming and J lost 8 bases; unmatched junction nucleotides: 8. The CDR3 DNA is TGCGCCAGCAGCTTGGGACAGGGAATCCCAGATGAGCAGTTCTTC. This translates into CASSLGQGIPDEQFF.

This clonotype was found a few times. This chain connects TRBV18 to TRBJ2-3; D possibly corresponds to TRBD2 (6 bases). This CDR3 has 15 residues. Trimming removed 6 bases at V and 0 bases at J, with 13 bases between. CDR1 KGHSH and CDR2 LQKENI come from the germline V gene. CDR3 region: CASSLRDSSTDTQYF. CDR3 DNA: TGTGCCAGCTCTCTCCGGGACTCTAGCACAGATACGCAGTATTTT.

This clonotype was picked up many times. The chain joins TRBV5-1 to TRBJ1-1, with no clear D. V shed 0 bases and J shed 4 bases, with 7 bases lying between them. The CDR3 is 13 residues long. Per germline, CDR1 SGHRS and CDR2 YFSETQ. The CDR3 DNA reads TGCGCCAGCAGCTTGGTGCAGAGCACTGAAGCTTTCTTT. Translation: CASSLVQSTEAFF.

The genes are TRBV5-4 and TRBJ2-3, with TRBD2 as a possible D gene (5 bases). Germline-derived CDR1 and CDR2 are SGHNT and YYREEE (reference sequence). Trimming removed 4 bases from V and 6 bases from J, with 18 bases in between. The CDR3 is 15 residues long. This chain's CDR3 is CASSSTNSAVDTQYF. The CDR3, as DNA: TGTGCCAGCAGCAGTACTAATAGCGCGGTGGATACGCAGTATTTT. Full variable domain (rest looked up from reference TRBV5-4 and TRBJ2-3): ETGVTQSPTHLIKTRGQQVTLRCSSQSGHNTVSWYQQALGQGPQFIFQYYREEENGRGNFPPRFSGLQFPNYSSELNVNALELDDSALYLCASSSTNSAVDTQYFGPGTRLTVL.

This chain connects TRBV6-5 to TRBJ2-7, with 9 bases that match TRBD2. CDR3 length equals 15 residues. CDR1 and CDR2 from the germline V gene are MNHEY and SVGAGI. Trimming at V came to 0 bases and at J to 3 bases, leaving 3 bases not matched to a gene. This CDR3 reads CASSYSGTSLYEQYF. CDR3 coding DNA: TGTGCCAGCAGTTACTCGGGGACTAGCCTCTACGAGCAGTACTTC.

This chain links TRBV28 with TRBJ2-7; D possibly corresponds to TRBD1 (6 bases). Trimming took 4 bases from V and 3 from J, leaving 16 bases between them. The CDR3 extends over 15 amino acids. The germline V gene has CDR1 MDHEN and CDR2 SYDVKM. The CDR3 coding sequence is TGTGCCAGCAGTTCTATCACTACAGGGCTCTACGAGCAGTACGTC. It specifies CASSSITTGLYEQYV.

This clonotype has ten or more counts. The chain uses TRBV6-1 and TRBJ1-2; no clear D gene. This CDR3 spans 13 amino acids. V lost 4 bases to trimming and J lost 6 bases, with 12 bases between them. CDR1 MNHNS and CDR2 SASEGT come from the germline V gene. The CDR3 nucleotides read TGTGCCAGCAGTGTCAATTGGGGAAATGGCTACACCTTC. It specifies CASSVNWGNGYTF.

There are many counts of this clonotype. The chain couples TRBV5-1 to TRBJ2-1; TRBD2 aligns across 7 bases. The CDR3 runs to 15 residues. The germline gives CDR1 SGHRS, CDR2 YFSETQ. V shed 2 bases and J 3 bases; nucleotides not matched to a gene: 5. The CDR3 region has the DNA TGCGCCAGCAGCTTTTCGGCGGGGGTCTACAATGAGCAGTTCTTC. Translating gives CASSFSAGVYNEQFF.

This clonotype was counted between two and nine times. This chain joins TRBV27 and TRBJ2-2, with D perhaps TRBD1 (5 bases). The length of the CDR3 is 14 residues. V was trimmed by 3 bases and J by 6 bases, leaving 11 bases between them. Germline CDR1 is MNHEY and CDR2 is SMNVEV (reference sequence). The CDR3 region is CASSLGQDAGELFF. In DNA form, the CDR3 reads TGTGCCAGCAGTTTGGGGCAGGATGCCGGGGAGCTGTTTTTT.

V usage is TRBV4-1 and J usage is TRBJ2-5; D gene unclear. The CDR3 is 15 residues long. V dropped 3 bases and J dropped 2 bases, with 13 bases sitting between them. CDR1 is MGHRA and CDR2 is YSYEKL in the germline V gene. Here the CDR3 reads CASSHIREQQETQYF. The CDR3 DNA reads as TGCGCCAGCAGCCATATCAGAGAACAGCAAGAGACCCAGTACTTC.

This clonotype showed up many times. V and J are TRBV12-3 or TRBV12-4 and TRBJ2-3; the D gene is possibly TRBD1 (5 bases). There are 15 residues in the CDR3. Trimming pared 1 base from V and 4 bases from J, leaving 12 bases between. This CDR3 reads CASSLGQGWSDTQYF. CDR3 DNA: TGTGCCAGCAGTTTAGGGCAGGGTTGGTCAGATACGCAGTATTTT.

The rearrangement uses TRBV18 and TRBJ1-2; tentative D call: TRBD1 (6 bases). Trimming took off 0 bases at V and 1 base at J, with 18 bases between the two ends. The CDR3 is 18 amino acids. CDR1 KGHSH and CDR2 LQKENI come from the germline V gene. DNA of the CDR3: TGTGCCAGCTCACCACCTGTTGGGGGCCCCAGTCGTAACTATGGCTACACCTTC. Its translation is CASSPPVGGPSRNYGYTF.

This clonotype was counted many times. The chain carries TRBV7-2 and TRBJ2-2, with D tentatively TRBD2 (6 bases). CDR1 and CDR2 from the germline V gene are SGHTA and FQGNSA. V gave up 5 bases and J gave up 7 bases, with 17 bases separating them. This CDR3 has 15 residues. The CDR3 here is CASSPSREEGGELFF. DNA of the CDR3: TGTGCCAGCAGCCCTTCCAGGGAGGAAGGCGGGGAGCTGTTTTTT.

This clonotype was counted at least ten times. The chain recombines TRBV7-3 with TRBJ1-1; 8 bases are a match to TRBD1. Germline values: CDR1 SGHTA, CDR2 FQGTGA. The CDR3 has 13 residues. The junction had 1 base not matched to a gene; V was cut back by 4 bases and J by 3 bases. The CDR3 DNA reads TGTGCCAGCAGCTCACAGGGGGACACTGAAGCTTTCTTT. Encoded protein: CASSSQGDTEAFF.

The chain uses TRBV29-1 and TRBJ2-1; D is undetermined. CDR1 and CDR2 from the germline V gene are SQVTM and ANQGSEA. V lost 6 bases, J lost 8 bases, and 8 bases lay in between. The CDR3 extends over 10 amino acids. As DNA, the CDR3 is TGCAGCGTCGGGTCCTATGAGCAGTTCTTC. Translation gives CSVGSYEQFF.

At least ten counts were recorded for this clonotype. The genes are TRBV5-5 and TRBJ2-3; D possibly corresponds to TRBD2 (6 bases). CDR1 and CDR2 (germline): SGHKS, YYEKEE (reference sequence). The CDR3 loop spans 14 amino acids. Trimming pared 4 bases from V and 2 bases from J, leaving 11 bases between. This chain's CDR3 is CASSQDYITDTQYF. The CDR3 DNA reads TGTGCCAGCAGCCAGGACTACATCACAGATACGCAGTATTTT.

This clonotype was counted ten times or more. V gene TRBV5-6 combines with J gene TRBJ1-1; TRBD1 matches at 8 bases. The V segment lost 4 bases and the J segment 1 base; nucleotides outside the gene matches: 9. Germline V gives CDR1 SGHDT, CDR2 YYEEEE. The CDR3 is made up of 16 amino acids. CDR3: CASSLGQGGWNTEAFF. CDR3 bases: TGTGCCAGCAGCCTAGGACAGGGCGGGTGGAACACTGAAGCTTTCTTT.

This clonotype appeared many times. V usage is TRBV18 and J usage is TRBJ2-5; the D is unclear. The V gene's germline CDR1 is KGHSH and CDR2 LQKENI. The CDR3 is made up of 13 amino acids. Trimming cost V 2 bases and J 5 bases, with 9 bases left between them. For the CDR3, the DNA is TGTGCCAGCTCACCATTAAGTCAGGAGACCCAGTACTTC. It codes for CASSPLSQETQYF.

This clonotype was counted many times. The J gene is TRBJ2-5, the V gene TRBV18; a possible D gene is TRBD1 (6 bases). The CDR3 is 16 residues long. Germline V CDR1 and CDR2: KGHSH, LQKENI. V lost 2 bases, J lost 2 bases, and 15 bases lay in between. The CDR3 coding sequence is TGTGCCAGCTCACCAAATACAGGGATAACGCAAGAGACCCAGTACTTC. Translation gives CASSPNTGITQETQYF.

This clonotype was recorded a few times. This rearrangement joins TRBV7-8 to TRBJ1-4; 7 nucleotides agree with TRBD1. J was trimmed by 4 bases and V by 6 bases; bases with no gene match: 17. Germline CDR1 reads SGHVS; CDR2 reads FQNEAQ. The CDR3 has 18 amino acids. The CDR3 here is CASSRSGTAAIFNEKLFF. In DNA, the CDR3 is TGTGCCAGCAGTCGTTCCGGGACAGCGGCAATATTTAATGAAAAACTGTTTTTT.

The chain is built from TRBV4-2 and TRBJ2-3, with TRBD2 matching 8 bases. V lost 8 bases, J lost 3 bases, and 13 bases stayed unmatched. CDR3 length equals 16 residues. Germline lookup yields CDR1 LGHNA and CDR2 YNFKEQ. The CDR3 reads CASAGLARTGTDTQYF. In DNA form, the CDR3 reads TGTGCCAGCGCCGGACTAGCCCGCACTGGGACAGATACGCAGTATTTT.

The rearrangement links TRBV27 to TRBJ2-3; D perhaps matches TRBD1 (6 bases). CDR3 length equals 19 residues. CDR1 and CDR2 (germline): MNHEY, SMNVEV (reference sequence). The germline V and J ends were trimmed by 5 bases and 2 bases, with 26 bases remaining between them. In DNA form, the CDR3 reads TGTGCCAGCAGTCCGTTCGTGCACCCAGGGGACACCACCACAGATACGCAGTATTTT. Translated: CASSPFVHPGDTTTDTQYF.

This clonotype showed up just a few times. J is TRBJ2-3 and V is TRBV7-2, with 12 bases identical to TRBD2. The trim removed 3 bases at V and 3 bases at J, leaving 4 bases unmatched. The CDR3 is 16 amino acids. From germline, CDR1 is SGHTA and CDR2 FQGNSA. The CDR3 nucleotides read TGTGCCAGCAGCTTCGAACTAGCGGGGGGAACAGATACGCAGTATTTT. This gives the protein CASSFELAGGTDTQYF.

This clonotype was seen at least ten times. V usage is TRBV10-3 and J usage is TRBJ1-2; possibly TRBD1 for D (5 bases). Germline loops: CDR1 ENHRY, CDR2 SYGVKD. Trimming took off 2 bases at V and 4 bases at J, with 11 bases between the two ends. This CDR3 comprises 14 residues. CDR3: CAISEGRGSYGYTF. The CDR3 DNA follows: TGTGCCATCAGTGAGGGGCGGGGGAGCTATGGCTACACCTTC.

CDR3 sequence reads: CASSVIVGGSDTQYF. CDR3 coding DNA: TGCGCCAGCAGCGTTATCGTGGGGGGCTCAGATACGCAGTATTTT. V usage is TRBV5-1 and J usage is TRBJ2-3, with D perhaps given as TRBD1 or TRBD2 (6 bases each). V lost 4 bases to trimming and J lost 4 bases, with 16 bases between them. CDR3 length: 15 amino acids. Per the germline V gene, CDR1 is SGHRS and CDR2 is YFSETQ.

This clonotype was observed many times. The chain employs TRBV6-1 and TRBJ2-4; D may correspond to TRBD1 or TRBD2 (5 bases each). The V gene lost 1 base and the J gene lost 8 bases, with 15 bases spanning the gap. The length of the CDR3 is 15 residues. Germline loops: CDR1 MNHNS, CDR2 SASEGT. Written as DNA, the CDR3 is TGTGCCAGCAGTGAAGTGGGATCGGGGCGTGACATTCAGTACTTC. It yields the protein CASSEVGSGRDIQYF.

This clonotype was seen more than once but under ten times. This sequence joins TRBV7-2 and TRBJ2-5; D remains unclear. The CDR3 contains 13 residues. Germline CDR1 reads SGHTA; CDR2 reads FQGNSA. Trimming left V 3 bases short and J 4 bases short, with 9 bases between. The CDR3 bases are TGTGCCAGCAGCTTCGTAGATCGAGAGACCCAGTACTTC. Translation gives CASSFVDRETQYF.

This CDR3 reads CASSPRGPVDQPQHF. Here the CDR3 DNA reads TGTGCCAGCAGCCCCAGGGGACCGGTCGATCAGCCCCAGCATTTT. V gene TRBV12-3 or TRBV12-4 combines with J gene TRBJ1-5, with D tentatively TRBD1 (6 bases). Trimming cost V 6 bases and J 5 bases, with 17 bases left between them. The CDR3 has 15 amino acids.